A selection of T cell receptor beta chains follows, all from one sample in a study of shared clonotypes between healthy human individuals. Libraries were prepared by immunoSEQ multiplex PCR; TCRdb keeps only in-frame clonotypes and omits some of them. The sample contains 800,000 to 1,200,000 clones, about 84% of which appear only once. The sequencing input was memory CD4+ T cells from PBMCs. The receptors were gathered from a man aged 18 to 29 in good health. Some clones in this sample may be carry-over from other donors' samples. Both conserved end residues are part of each CDR3.

J: TRBJ2-2; V: TRBV2; CDR3: CASIRQTNTGELFF
J: TRBJ1-5; V: TRBV30; CDR3: CAWSRGGDQPQHF
J: TRBJ2-7; V: TRBV6-6; CDR3: CASSYGSRGSYEQYF
J: TRBJ1-1; V: TRBV7-9; CDR3: CASSFEMNTEAFF
J: TRBJ2-1; V: TRBV5-1; CDR3: CASSSPQGSNEQFF
J: TRBJ2-2; V: TRBV5-1; CDR3: CASSQQGQGNTGELFF
J: TRBJ2-7; V: TRBV7-6; CDR3: CASSPKAGDYEQYF
J: TRBJ2-3; V: TRBV4-2; CDR3: CASSHSLGSTDTQYF
J: TRBJ1-4; V: TRBV11-2; CDR3: CASSPGQLNEKLFF
J: TRBJ1-2; V: TRBV11-2; CDR3: CASTRGDGGYGYTF
J: TRBJ2-2; V: TRBV9; CDR3: CASRGTGELFF
J: TRBJ1-5; V: TRBV10-3; CDR3: CAISAGSNQPQHF
J: TRBJ2-7; V: TRBV6-1; CDR3: CASSGILRLAGWQYF
J: TRBJ2-1; V: TRBV9; CDR3: CASSVGLEAYNEQFF
J: TRBJ2-3; V: TRBV27; CDR3: CASNPLARTPDTQYF
J: TRBJ2-7; V: TRBV9; CDR3: CASSVVSGDPIYEQYF
J: TRBJ1-4; V: TRBV29-1; CDR3: CSVGVQREKLFF
J: TRBJ2-7; V: TRBV5-8; CDR3: CASSLGGQGAYEQYF
J: TRBJ2-7; V: TRBV11-2; CDR3: CASSLDRDRGYEQYF
J: TRBJ1-1; V: TRBV2; CDR3: CASRPYTEAFF
J: TRBJ1-1; V: TRBV7-9; CDR3: CASSPRRQGNTEAFF
J: TRBJ2-3; V: TRBV7-2; CDR3: CASSTRLSTDTQYF
J: TRBJ2-7; V: TRBV4-1; CDR3: CASSHPTRGYEQYF
J: TRBJ2-3; V: TRBV6-4; CDR3: CASSDIGGNRDTQYF
J: TRBJ2-6; V: TRBV5-1; CDR3: CASSSAGLAGTSGANVLTF
J: TRBJ2-1; V: TRBV9; CDR3: CASSVAGTSGTHEQFF
J: TRBJ2-5; V: TRBV6-1; CDR3: CASSESDWDQETQYF
J: TRBJ1-2; V: TRBV30; CDR3: CAWNRVANYGYTF
J: TRBJ2-1; V: TRBV9; CDR3: CASSPGTSGRQFF
J: TRBJ1-2; V: TRBV7-9; CDR3: CASSLGQGPFYGYTF
J: TRBJ2-1; V: TRBV6-6; CDR3: CASSYTGDGWNEQFF
J: TRBJ2-3; V: TRBV10-1; CDR3: CASSGGSERTQYF
J: TRBJ2-7; V: TRBV7-2; CDR3: CASSVTYYEQYF
J: TRBJ2-1; V: TRBV7-9; CDR3: CASSPGLAGGADEQFF
J: TRBJ2-1; V: TRBV10-2; CDR3: CASSKSGRANNEQFF